Shown below are 32 T cell receptor beta chains from a single sample sequenced in a study of metastatic and nonmetastatic thyroid tumors. None of the patients had undergone any treatment ahead of thyroid surgery. Using MiXCR, TCRdb reanalyzed the PCR reads. In the table there are under 50,000 clones, over 15% of which are singletons. The sample comprised tumor tissue. The receptors originated from a female donor with papillary thyroid cancer or a benign thyroid nodule (not recorded which). Some clones in this sample may be carry-over from other donors' samples.

The chain is built from TRBV5-1 and TRBJ2-7; D remains ambiguous. Germline CDR1 reads SGHRS; CDR2 reads YFSETQ. V was cut by 1 base and J by 6 bases, with 14 bases left in between. The CDR3 consists of 14 residues. CDR3 sequence: CASSLKMAGGEQYF. The CDR3 coding sequence is TGCGCCAGCAGCTTGAAAATGGCCGGCGGCGAGCAGTACTTC.

This clone was detected ten times or more. The chain couples TRBV12-3 or TRBV12-4 to TRBJ2-7; 13 nucleotides agree with TRBD2. V lost 5 bases, J lost 0 bases, and 7 bases stayed unmatched. This CDR3 has 17 amino acids. CDR3 loop: CASSRRLAGGSSYEQYF. The CDR3 nucleotides are TGTGCCAGCAGTAGAAGACTAGCGGGGGGTAGCTCCTACGAGCAGTACTTC.

This clone was found many times. The chain uses TRBV7-8 and TRBJ2-3; 9 bases agree with TRBD2. Germline-derived CDR1 and CDR2 are SGHVS and FQNEAQ. V gave up 4 bases and J gave up 2 bases; unmatched junction bases: 7. This CDR3 is 16 amino acids long. CDR3 in amino acids: CASSYLGLAYTDTQYF. The CDR3 nucleotides read TGTGCCAGCAGCTATTTGGGACTAGCATACACAGATACGCAGTATTTT.

Many counts were recorded for this clone. V is TRBV2 and J is TRBJ1-6; no firm D call. The germline V and J ends were trimmed by 4 bases and 7 bases, with 17 bases remaining between them. The germline gives CDR1 SNHLY, CDR2 FYNNEI. This CDR3 has 16 residues. CDR3: CASSGRVVSRNSPLHF. The CDR3 coding sequence is TGTGCCAGCAGTGGTAGGGTCGTGTCTCGGAATTCACCCCTCCACTTT.

Note on this clone: It may be a read error: a sequence one base away is much more abundant. The chain employs TRBV28 and TRBJ2-6; D unresolved. The V gene lost 8 bases and the J gene lost 3 bases, with 14 bases spanning the gap. The CDR3 spans 15 residues. Germline CDR1 is MDHEN and CDR2 is SYDVKM. CDR3 DNA sequence: TGTGCCAGCGTCTCCGTTGGGGTTGGGGCCAACGTCCTGACTTTC. The encoded protein is CASVSVGVGANVLTF.

On this clone itself: One end of the junction varies from germline; a read error may be responsible. The chain links TRBV20-1 to TRBJ1-2; D is perhaps TRBD1 (5 bases). The CDR3 is 13 amino acids. CDR1 and CDR2 from the germline V gene are DFQATT and SNEGSKA (reference sequence). In DNA form, the CDR3 reads TGCAGTGCCGGGGACGGTACGGACTATTGCTACACCTTC. Its translation is CSAGDGTDYCYTF.

This clone was detected many times. A much larger clone sits a single nucleotide away, making a read error possible. Other DNA sequences of this sample code for an identical CDR3. This chain connects TRBV5-1 to TRBJ2-7, with D maybe TRBD2 (6 bases). The CDR3 consists of 15 residues. CDR1 is SGHRS, CDR2 YFSETQ, per germline. The CDR3 coding sequence is TGCGCCAGCAGCTTCGGCGGGGCCAGCTCCTATGAGCAGTACTTC. This encodes CASSFGGASSYEQYF.

This clone was counted a few times. The V and J genes are TRBV6-2 or TRBV6-3 and TRBJ2-2, with TRBD2 matching over 13 bases. V was clipped by 5 bases and J by 5 bases; unmatched bases: 5. Germline CDR1 reads MNHEY; CDR2 reads SVGEGT. The CDR3 extends over 16 amino acids. The CDR3 loop is CASSTSGRAVTGELFF. CDR3 coding DNA: TGTGCCAGCAGTACTAGCGGGAGGGCTGTGACCGGGGAGCTGTTTTTT.

This clone was counted between two and nine times. V usage is TRBV28 and J usage is TRBJ2-7; D is unclear. This CDR3 has 14 residues. With 5 bases removed from V and 0 bases from J, the gap between germline ends came to 11 bases. In germline, CDR1 is MDHEN, CDR2 SYDVKM. Written as DNA, the CDR3 is TGTGCCAGCAGTATCGGAAATACCTCCTACGAGCAGTACTTC. This encodes CASSIGNTSYEQYF.

This clone has a count of ten or more. Written as DNA, the CDR3 is TGTGCCAGCAGCCTAGGGGTTGGAAACACCATATATTTT. Translation: CASSLGVGNTIYF. The chain couples TRBV14 to TRBJ1-3, with a possible D match to TRBD1 (5 bases). Germline V gives CDR1 SGHDN, CDR2 FVKESK. Trimming took off 4 bases at V and 3 bases at J, with 7 bases between the two ends. This CDR3 region has 13 residues.

The V call is TRBV6-2 or TRBV6-3, the J call TRBJ1-1; no clear D. Germline V gene data show CDR1 as MNHEY and CDR2 as SVGEGT. V lost 8 bases to trimming and J lost 0 bases, with 16 bases between them. The CDR3 length is 15 residues. CDR3 sequence: CASARDASVNTEAFF. CDR3 in DNA: TGTGCCAGCGCCCGGGATGCCTCTGTGAACACTGAAGCTTTCTTT.

The chain has TRBV11-1 and TRBJ2-3, with 7 nucleotides matching TRBD1. From germline, CDR1 is SGHAT and CDR2 FQDESV (reference sequence). Losses at the gene ends were 1 base for V and 7 bases for J; bases not matched to a gene: 8. The CDR3 has 15 amino acids. The CDR3: CASSLGQGVKYTQYF. In DNA, the CDR3 is TGTGCCAGCAGCTTAGGGCAGGGGGTTAAATATACGCAGTATTTT.

This clone was recorded at least ten times. This chain uses TRBV3-1 with TRBJ2-3, with 9 bases fitting TRBD2. V was pared by 1 base and J by 4 bases, with 12 bases of the junction left unmatched. CDR3 size: 18 residues. Germline lookup yields CDR1 LGHDT and CDR2 YNNKEL (reference sequence). The CDR3 DNA is TGTGCCAGCAGCCAAGGGACTAGCGCTCGTGGCACCGCAGATACGCAGTATTTT. This sequence encodes CASSQGTSARGTADTQYF.

This clone was detected ten times or more. The CDR3 DNA reads TGTGCCAGCAGCTTCGAAGAGAACACTGAAGCTTTCTTT. Translating gives CASSFEENTEAFF. The chain has TRBV11-3 and TRBJ1-1; no definite D call. CDR3 length: 13 residues. Germline values: CDR1 SGHNT, CDR2 YENEEA. V was cut by 3 bases and J by 1 base, with 6 bases left in between. Complete variable domain (other parts from reference TRBV11-3 and TRBJ1-1): EAGVVQSPRYKIIEKKQPVAFWCNPISGHNTLYWYLQNLGQGPELLIRYENEEAVDDSQLPKDRFSAERLKGVDSTLKIQPAELGDSAVYLCASSFEENTEAFFGQGTRLTVV.

This clone was seen at least ten times. The chain has TRBV18 and TRBJ1-5; 7 bases are shared with TRBD1. J lost 3 bases, V lost 4 bases, and 3 bases had no gene match. This CDR3 is built from 14 residues. In germline, CDR1 is KGHSH, CDR2 LQKENI. The CDR3 spells CASSQGQNNQPQHF. CDR3 in DNA: TGTGCCAGCTCACAGGGACAGAACAATCAGCCCCAGCATTTT.

This clone was counted many times. The rearrangement links TRBV19 to TRBJ2-7, with 8 nucleotides matching TRBD2. V lost 6 bases to trimming and J lost 4 bases; unmatched junction nucleotides: 20. The CDR3 has 18 amino acids. CDR1 and CDR2 (germline): LNHDA, SQIVND (reference sequence). In DNA, the CDR3 is TGTGCCAGTAGGCAGGCCGACGGGAGGGGTTCGCCGGGATACGAGCAGTACTTC. It is translated as CASRQADGRGSPGYEQYF.

Many counts were recorded for this clone. V is TRBV5-1 and J is TRBJ2-5; D might be TRBD1 or TRBD2, each matching 5 bases. The V end was cut by 7 bases, the J end by 1 base, with 11 bases between. This CDR3 contains 13 residues. From germline, CDR1 is SGHRS and CDR2 YFSETQ. The chain's CDR3 is CASSGTTQETQYF. CDR3 bases: TGCGCCAGCTCCGGGACCACCCAAGAGACCCAGTACTTC.

The chain couples TRBV4-1 to TRBJ1-2; D is perhaps TRBD1 (6 bases). The V gene's germline CDR1 is MGHRA and CDR2 YSYEKL. This CDR3 has 13 amino acids. Trimming removed 7 bases at V and 4 bases at J, with 13 bases between. CDR3 bases: TGCGCCAGCACGGACAGCCAAATCTATGGCTACACCTTC. This encodes CASTDSQIYGYTF.

This clone was counted ten times or more. The rearrangement joins TRBV5-1 to TRBJ1-5; a weak D match, TRBD1 (5 bases). Germline V gene lookup returns CDR1 SGHRS and CDR2 YFSETQ. This CDR3 comprises 15 residues. V was clipped by 0 bases and J by 5 bases, with 12 bases between them. The CDR3 protein is CASSLDGAGHQPQHF. The DNA for the CDR3 is TGCGCCAGCAGCTTGGATGGGGCAGGTCATCAGCCCCAGCATTTT.

This chain uses TRBV20-1 with TRBJ2-7; 9 bases fit TRBD2. The germline CDR1 and CDR2 sequences are DFQATT and SNEGSKA (reference sequence). With 1 base clipped from V and 6 bases from J, the junction kept 7 bases outside the gene matches. The CDR3 totals 14 residues. Here the CDR3 DNA reads TGCAGTGCTAGAGGAGCGGGAGGTCCGTCCGAGCAGTACTTC. It codes for CSARGAGGPSEQYF.

This clone was seen repeatedly, ten times or more. The chain has TRBV6-1 and TRBJ2-7, with a tentative D call TRBD2 (6 bases). The ends were cut back, 6 bases at V and 3 bases at J, with 21 bases in the middle. CDR3 size: 16 residues. The V gene's germline CDR1 is MNHNS and CDR2 SASEGT. The DNA for the CDR3 is TGTGCCAGCAGGCCGGGCCGGGGACTCCAAAACTACGAGCAGTACTTC. Translation: CASRPGRGLQNYEQYF.

This clone was detected ten times or more. V is TRBV7-2 and J is TRBJ2-4, with D uncertain. CDR1 is SGHTA and CDR2 is FQGNSA in the germline V gene. Trimming removed 0 bases from V and 0 bases from J, with 12 bases in between. The CDR3 sequence is 17 residues long. CDR3 protein: CASSLALGAIAKNIQYF. The CDR3, as DNA: TGTGCCAGCAGCTTAGCGCTCGGTGCGATAGCCAAAAACATTCAGTACTTC.

In its sample, this clone was seen a few times. J is TRBJ1-5 and V is TRBV6-1; weak D call: TRBD1 (6 bases). This CDR3 has 14 amino acids. V was clipped by 8 bases and J by 3 bases, with 14 bases between them. The germline gives CDR1 MNHNS, CDR2 SASEGT. The CDR3 DNA reads as TGTGCCAGCCACCCACAGGGAAACAATCAGCCCCAGCATTTT. Translation: CASHPQGNNQPQHF.

Many counts were recorded for this clone. It may be a read error: a sequence one base away is much more abundant. This chain links TRBV7-2 with TRBJ2-7, with 9 bases aligning to TRBD1. The CDR3 is made up of 12 amino acids. J lost 6 bases, V lost 7 bases, and 4 bases had no gene match. CDR1 and CDR2 from the germline V gene are SGHTA and FQGNSA. The CDR3 DNA is TGTGCCAGCATGGTGGACAGGGGCGAGCAGTACTTC. Amino acid sequence: CASMVDRGEQYF.

This clone was recorded many times. The rearrangement uses TRBV29-1 and TRBJ2-1; TRBD2 aligns across 9 bases. The CDR3 extends over 14 amino acids. CDR1 is SQVTM and CDR2 is ANQGSEA in the germline V gene. V lost 5 bases, J lost 6 bases, and 8 bases stayed unmatched. In DNA form, the CDR3 reads TGCAGCGTTCCTCTAGCGGGGTTGACCAATGAGCAGTTCTTC. Its translation: CSVPLAGLTNEQFF.

The chain uses TRBV7-2 and TRBJ2-5; D may be TRBD1 (6 bases). The CDR3 sequence is 15 residues long. Looked up from germline, CDR1 is SGHTA and CDR2 is FQGNSA. V was clipped by 5 bases and J by 5 bases, with 18 bases between them. CDR3 sequence reads: CASSTTRTVAETQYF. As DNA, the CDR3 is TGTGCCAGCAGCACTACAAGGACAGTGGCCGAGACCCAGTACTTC.

This clone has just a few counts. A clone one base away is much larger, so this may be a read error. The chain links TRBV5-4 to TRBJ1-5, with D perhaps matching TRBD1 (6 bases). Between the trimmed V and J ends, which lost 4 bases and 5 bases, there was a span of 10 bases. CDR3 length: 13 amino acids. Per the germline V gene, CDR1 is SGHNT and CDR2 is YYREEE (reference sequence). CDR3 sequence reads: CASSRDIDQPQHF. DNA for the CDR3: TGTGCCAGCAGCCGGGACATCGATCAGCCCCAGCATTTT.

This clone was detected many times. The sample holds other DNA sequences that translate to the same CDR3. CDR3 protein: CASSHYRGNNQPQHF. DNA of the CDR3: TGTGCCAGCAGCCATTACAGGGGTAACAATCAGCCCCAGCATTTT. The rearrangement joins TRBV7-8 to TRBJ1-5, with 7 bases lining up with TRBD1. Losses at the gene ends were 5 bases for V and 3 bases for J; bases not matched to a gene: 7. The CDR3 covers 15 residues. Germline V lookup: CDR1 SGHVS, CDR2 FQNEAQ. Complete variable domain (other parts from reference TRBV7-8 and TRBJ1-5): GAGVSQSPRYKVAKRGQDVALRCDPISGHVSLFWYQQALGQGPEFLTYFQNEAQLDKSGLPSDRFFAERPEGSVSTLKIQRTQQEDSAVYLCASSHYRGNNQPQHFGDGTRLSIL.

This clone was seen many times. Other DNA sequences from this sample encode an identical CDR3 as well. The V and J genes are TRBV11-1 and TRBJ2-4; the D is unclear. The CDR3 runs to 13 residues. Germline CDR1 SGHAT, CDR2 FQDESV (reference sequence). V dropped 5 bases and J dropped 7 bases, with 12 bases sitting between them. CDR3 region: CASSREHPNIQYF. The DNA for the CDR3 is TGTGCCAGCAGCCGCGAGCACCCCAACATTCAGTACTTC.

To note about this clone: The germline gene is not matched at one end of the junction; a read error may be the cause. V is TRBV2 and J is TRBJ2-3; perhaps TRBD2 as D (5 bases). The CDR3 covers 15 residues. CDR1 and CDR2 (germline): SNHLY, FYNNEI. CDR3 in amino acids: CASSYRRVGPDTQYF. CDR3 DNA: TGTGCCAGCAGTTATCGGCGGGTAGGGCCAGATACTCAGTATTTT. Full variable domain (missing parts from reference TRBV2 and TRBJ2-3): EPEVTQTPSHQVTQMGQEVILRCVPISNHLYFYWYRQILGQKVEFLVSFYNNEISEKSEIFDDQFSVERPDGSNFTLKIRSTKLEDSAMYFCASSYRRVGPDTQYFGPGTRLTVL.

This clone was found many times. An end of the junction differs from the germline gene, which may be a read error. This rearrangement joins TRBV6-2 or TRBV6-3 to TRBJ2-3, with a tentative D call TRBD1 (6 bases). This CDR3 contains 14 residues. CDR1 and CDR2 from the germline V gene are MNHEY and SVGEGT. The CDR3 coding sequence is TGTGCCAGCAGTTACAATACAGACAGGCAGGGACGAGATTTT. This gives the protein CASSYNTDRQGRDF.

This clone showed up just a few times. The genes are TRBV6-1 and TRBJ2-3; tentatively, D is TRBD2 (5 bases). With 1 base removed from V and 1 base from J, the gap between germline ends came to 15 bases. The CDR3 contains 17 residues. Germline-derived CDR1 and CDR2 are MNHNS and SASEGT. DNA of the CDR3: TGTGCCAGCAGTGAAGGGTGCCCGGGGTGGTGCACAGATACGCAGTATTTT. Its translation is CASSEGCPGWCTDTQYF.